This is a list of T cell receptor beta chains from one sample in a study of blood T cells in healthy people across ages. TCRdb re-derived calls from the 5' RACE reads in MiXCR, one entry per CDR3 protein. Seen here are 2 million or so distinct CDR3 sequences, around half observed once, and the top ten hold around 2.1%. The sequencing sample was made of blood. Receptor source: a woman between 40 and 50 years old in good health. The CDR3 runs from the conserved cysteine through the conserved F or W.

cdr3_length j_call v_call cdr3_aa
14 TRBJ2-5 TRBV6-1 CASSEVGSAETQYF
19 TRBJ2-3 TRBV2 CASSKRRLAGATSTDTQYF
13 TRBJ1-5 TRBV20-1 CSGSGGVGQPQHF
16 TRBJ2-1 TRBV27 CASSRFGEAGTNEQFF
15 TRBJ2-5 TRBV5-1 CASSPSGGAEETQYF
15 TRBJ1-1 TRBV15 CATTVQTGENTEAFF
17 TRBJ2-1 TRBV4-1 CASSQGERGGSHNEQFF
16 TRBJ1-1 TRBV28 CASNRDLDRGSTEAFF
14 TRBJ2-1 TRBV29-1 CSVLPTGSYNEQFF
13 TRBJ1-6 TRBV2 CASSEERGSPLHF
15 TRBJ1-2 TRBV4-3 CTSSPMADINYGYTF
14 TRBJ1-1 TRBV29-1 CSVDRTGLGTEAFF
17 TRBJ2-3 TRBV7-9 CASSFLASGGGTDTQYF
14 TRBJ1-5 TRBV20-1 CSAIPGRPNQPQHF
16 TRBJ2-7 TRBV5-6 CASSLVGGKISYEQYF
14 TRBJ2-1 TRBV7-9 CASSFSTGGNEQFF
17 TRBJ2-1 TRBV20-1 CSATALGAGGLSNEQFF
13 TRBJ2-3 TRBV7-2 CASSLDGPDTQYF
13 TRBJ2-5 TRBV18 CASATVREETQYF
15 TRBJ2-4 TRBV12-3/TRBV12-4 CASSDRVSAKNIQYF
17 TRBJ2-7 TRBV21-1 CASSKVSRRQGSYEQYF
16 TRBJ2-3 TRBV7-3 CASSNAGTSATDTQYF
15 TRBJ2-1 TRBV6-1 CASSDLVSGRNEQFF
15 TRBJ1-2 TRBV7-9 CASSNGTSAYYGYTF